This T cell receptor beta chain was identified during a study of shared clonotypes between healthy human individuals. The test was conducted at deep level. Clones were read by immunoSEQ multiplex PCR, and TCRdb kept only the in-frame ones, dropping some. The profile shows more than 400,000 clones, about 78% of them singletons. This clone was detected only a few times. The same CDR3 also results from other DNA sequences found in this sample. The CDR3 is 12 amino acids. V lost 6 bases, J lost 2 bases, and 5 bases lay in between. From germline, CDR1 is MDHEN and CDR2 SYDVKM. V and J are TRBV28 and TRBJ1-5, with a weak D call TRBD1 (5 bases). Sequencing was carried out using PBMCs. This TCR derives from a woman aged 35 to 49 in good health. Some clones in this sample may be carry-over from other donors' samples. The CDR3 sequence is CASRGGNQPQHF. CDR3 bases: TGTGCCAGCAGGGGGGGCAATCAGCCCCAGCATTTT.